This T cell receptor beta chain was sequenced during a study of cytomegalovirus exposure and HLA in healthy donors. Of note for this clone: Its antigen remains unidentified.

Whole-study results and caveats: It was confirmed in vitro that a few of the CMV-associated chains were specific for CMV antigens. According to the study, around 150 TCR beta chains were cytomegalovirus-associated. Most TCR sequences were uncommon, yet certain public TCRs appeared in many donors. The classifier reportedly diagnosed cytomegalovirus status with high sensitivity and specificity.

Generated by immunoSEQ multiplex PCR, the TCRdb table keeps only in-frame clones and is missing some. The data hold 180,000 or so clones, with roughly 82% observed a single time. This TCR was sampled from a woman between 25 and 40 years old in good health and CMV-seropositive. Source material: PBMCs.

CDR3 DNA sequence: TGTGCCAGCAGCTTGAGGACAACAAGGAACAATGAGCAGTTCTTC. Its protein is CASSLRTTRNNEQFF. V usage is TRBV5-6 and J usage is TRBJ2-1, with D possibly being TRBD1 (5 bases). Germline CDR1 is SGHDT and CDR2 is YYEEEE. The length of the CDR3 is 15 residues. V lost 1 base, J lost 5 bases, and 13 bases lay in between. The full variable domain, rest sourced from reference TRBV5-6 and TRBJ2-1, is DAGVTQSPTHLIKTRGQQVTLRCSPKSGHDTVSWYQQALGQGPQFIFQYYEEEERQRGNFPDRFSGHQFPNYSSELNVNALLLGDSALYLCASSLRTTRNNEQFFGPGTRLTVL.